This TCR beta chain was captured in a study of T-cell memory formation after mild COVID-19. In TCRdb, the 5' RACE reads were re-called with MiXCR into one record per CDR3 protein. The table shows some 69,000 distinct CDR3 sequences, with roughly a sixth occurring only once. This clonotype was recorded a few times. The CDR3 extends over 15 amino acids. V was pared by 4 bases and J by 4 bases, with 10 bases of the junction left unmatched. The V gene's germline CDR1 is SQVTM and CDR2 ANQGSEA. This clonotype was sampled from an adult woman who had mild COVID-19 (a few samples of this study predate the infection). Cell type and time point are not known. The sample taken for sequencing was PBMCs or a T cell subset sorted from them (not recorded which). The V and J genes are TRBV29-1 and TRBJ2-1; TRBD2 agrees at 7 bases. The CDR3 DNA sequence: TGCAGCGTTGTTGGCGGGAGCCGGCCTTACAATGAGCAGTTCTTC. It translates to CSVVGGSRPYNEQFF.